This T cell receptor beta chain was identified during a study of CD8 T cells in ankylosing spondylitis. General observations from the study: Among TCR beta sequences, a motif of several highly homologous variants appeared characteristic of ankylosing spondylitis blood. Enrichment of disease-linked clones was reportedly significant in matched ankylosing spondylitis synovial fluid.

A note on this clonotype: Antigen unknown.

V was shortened by 5 bases and J by 8 bases, with 7 bases between the two germline ends. Germline loops: CDR1 SGHAT, CDR2 FQNNGV. The CDR3 has 11 residues. TCRdb reanalysed the 5' RACE reads using MiXCR and keeps one entry per CDR3 protein. The table includes a few hundred thousand distinct CDR3 sequences, 15% to 20% detected once. The J gene is TRBJ2-1, the V gene TRBV11-2; no reliable D call. The sample taken for sequencing was blood, either unsorted or a sorted T cell fraction (not recorded which). The receptor's source is a male donor with ankylosing spondylitis. The CDR3 sequence is CASSDIHEQFF. Written as DNA, the CDR3 is TGTGCCAGCAGCGATATACATGAGCAGTTCTTC.